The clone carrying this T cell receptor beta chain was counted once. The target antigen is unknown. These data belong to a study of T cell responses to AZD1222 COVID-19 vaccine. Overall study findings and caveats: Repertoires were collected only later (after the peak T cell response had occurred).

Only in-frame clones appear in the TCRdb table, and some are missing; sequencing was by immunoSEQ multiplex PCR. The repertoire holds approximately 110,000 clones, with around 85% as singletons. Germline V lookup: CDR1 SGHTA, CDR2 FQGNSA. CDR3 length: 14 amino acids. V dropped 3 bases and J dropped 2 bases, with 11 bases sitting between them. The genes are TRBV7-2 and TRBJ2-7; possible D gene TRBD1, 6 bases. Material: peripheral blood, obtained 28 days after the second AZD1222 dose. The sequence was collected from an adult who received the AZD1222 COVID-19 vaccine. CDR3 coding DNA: TGTGCCAGCAGCTTTGGGGGCGCGGCCTACGAGCAGTACTTC. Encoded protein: CASSFGGAAYEQYF.